These 10 T cell receptor beta chains were all obtained from the same sample, sequenced in a study of vaccination effects on CD4 cells after COVID-19. Antigens for these TCRs are unknown. Cultured cells yielded isolated CD4+ T cells after roughly 11 days. Participants were given two doses of BNT162b2 or mRNA-1273 vaccine. The protocol was immunoSEQ multiplex PCR, while the TCRdb copy is restricted to in-frame clones and leaves out a portion. The sample lists 30,000 to 35,000 clones, around two thirds occurring once. Sequenced material: CD4+ T cells from PBMCs cultured without peptide, taken after COVID-19 vaccination. All receptors come from a human donor who received a COVID-19 vaccine.

The chain couples TRBV29-1 to TRBJ2-2, with 7 bases that match TRBD1. V lost 7 bases to trimming and J lost 2 bases; unmatched junction nucleotides: 7. Germline lookup yields CDR1 SQVTM and CDR2 ANQGSEA. This CDR3 contains 14 residues. The CDR3 here is CSARTGTNTGELFF. CDR3 nucleotide sequence: TGCAGCGCCCGGACAGGTACCAACACCGGGGAGCTGTTTTTT.

The chain couples TRBV4-1 to TRBJ1-2; D unclear. Germline-derived CDR1 and CDR2 are MGHRA and YSYEKL. This CDR3 has 12 amino acids. The germline V and J ends were trimmed by 1 base and 6 bases, with 6 bases remaining between them. The CDR3 reads CASSQGGHGYTF. The CDR3 bases are TGCGCCAGCAGCCAAGGTGGGCATGGCTACACCTTC.

This chain joins TRBV5-1 and TRBJ2-7, with 13 bases lining up with TRBD2. V was pared by 4 bases and J by 7 bases, with 5 bases of the junction left unmatched. Per the germline V gene, CDR1 is SGHRS and CDR2 is YFSETQ. This CDR3 has 14 amino acids. Here the CDR3 DNA reads TGCGCCAGCAGCCCCACTAGCGGGAGGGGAGAGCAGTACTTC. Residues: CASSPTSGRGEQYF.

The table lists this clone with a few counts. This chain uses TRBV11-3 with TRBJ2-2; the D is unclear. This CDR3 spans 14 amino acids. The germline V gene has CDR1 SGHNT and CDR2 YENEEA. V lost 2 bases to trimming and J lost 4 bases, with 8 bases between them. The CDR3 DNA reads as TGTGCCAGCAGCTTAAACAGAGCCACCGGGGAGCTGTTTTTT. This gives the protein CASSLNRATGELFF.

V usage is TRBV7-6 and J usage is TRBJ2-1; tentative D call: TRBD2 (6 bases). CDR3 length: 21 residues. With 2 bases removed from V and 6 bases from J, the gap between germline ends came to 32 bases. Germline assignment: CDR1 SGHVS and CDR2 FNYEAQ. The CDR3 sequence: CASSLIPAGLTGGGSGNEQFF. The DNA of the CDR3 is TGTGCCAGCAGCTTAATTCCGGCAGGGTTAACTGGGGGAGGTTCGGGCAATGAGCAGTTCTTC.

This chain links TRBV5-4 with TRBJ1-4, with 10 nucleotides matching TRBD1. The CDR3 has 14 amino acids. Losses at the gene ends were 7 bases for V and 2 bases for J; bases not matched to a gene: 2. Germline loops: CDR1 SGHNT, CDR2 YYREEE (reference sequence). CDR3 in amino acids: CASGTGATNEKLFF. In DNA, the CDR3 is TGTGCCAGCGGGACAGGGGCCACTAATGAAAAACTGTTTTTT. Full variable domain (outside the CDR3, taken from reference TRBV5-4 and TRBJ1-4): ETGVTQSPTHLIKTRGQQVTLRCSSQSGHNTVSWYQQALGQGPQFIFQYYREEENGRGNFPPRFSGLQFPNYSSELNVNALELDDSALYLCASGTGATNEKLFFGSGTQLSVL.

The chain has TRBV5-4 and TRBJ1-1; tentatively, D is TRBD1 (5 bases). V gave up 0 bases and J gave up 4 bases, with 13 bases separating them. The CDR3 is 15 amino acids. Germline V gene lookup returns CDR1 SGHNT and CDR2 YYREEE (reference sequence). The CDR3 DNA is TGTGCCAGCAGCTTGGTCGGATATAGGGGCACTGAAGCTTTCTTT. Encoded protein: CASSLVGYRGTEAFF.

This clone was found a few times. The chain combines TRBV28 with TRBJ1-3; D unresolved. The length of the CDR3 is 15 residues. V was trimmed by 6 bases and J by 1 base, leaving 13 bases between them. Per germline, CDR1 MDHEN and CDR2 SYDVKM. This CDR3 is CASSPGSGSGNTIYF. CDR3 DNA: TGTGCCAGCAGCCCCGGCTCGGGATCTGGAAACACCATATATTTT. Looking up the rest from reference TRBV28 and TRBJ1-3 gives the full variable domain: DVKVTQSSRYLVKRTGEKVFLECVQDMDHENMFWYRQDPGLGLRLIYFSYDVKMKEKGDIPEGYSVSREKKERFSLILESASTNQTSMYLCASSPGSGSGNTIYFGEGSWLTVV.

V gene TRBV4-3 combines with J gene TRBJ2-7; D perhaps matches TRBD1 (8 bases). Deletions cut 1 base from V and 2 bases from J, with 18 bases between. The CDR3 totals 17 residues. CDR1 is LGHNA and CDR2 is YSLEER in the germline V gene. The CDR3 is CASSQAQGAGAPYEQYF. CDR3 DNA: TGCGCCAGCAGCCAAGCCCAGGGGGCGGGGGCACCCTACGAGCAGTACTTC.

CDR3 amino acids: CASKILSYNEQFF. As DNA, the CDR3 is TGTGCCAGCAAAATACTTTCTTACAATGAGCAGTTCTTC. The chain joins TRBV27 to TRBJ2-1; D is unresolved. The CDR3 covers 13 residues. Looked up from germline, CDR1 is MNHEY and CDR2 is SMNVEV (reference sequence). V gave up 7 bases and J gave up 4 bases, with 11 bases separating them.